This T cell receptor (beta chain) was found in a study of T cell changes during pregnancy in multiple sclerosis. Repertoires were generated with immunoSEQ multiplex PCR, while TCRdb's copy carries only in-frame clones and drops some. The sample gives some 70,000 clones, around 92% of which show up once; roughly 3.2% is in the top ten. This CDR3 contains 15 residues. V dropped 0 bases and J dropped 2; count of bases not matched to a gene: 1. In germline, CDR1 is MGHRA, CDR2 YSYEKL. The V gene is TRBV4-1, the J gene TRBJ2-1; 7 positions agree with TRBD2. This material consisted of CD8+ T cells from peripheral blood mononuclear cells, taken in the third trimester of pregnancy. The receptor's source is a female donor in good health, enrolled as a control in a pregnancy study. This chain's CDR3 is CASSQEGGAYNEQFF. The CDR3 coding sequence is TGCGCCAGCAGCCAAGAGGGGGGGGCCTACAATGAGCAGTTCTTC.